This TCR beta chain was retrieved from a study of blood T cell repertoires in COVID-19. The wider study: In each case, the material was cDNA or gDNA derived from T cells, B-cell-depleted T cells, or PBMCs.

Trimming took 9 bases from V and 3 from J; bases not matched to a gene: 7. The CDR3 loop spans 14 amino acids. In germline, CDR1 is SNHLY, CDR2 FYNNEI. TCRdb's copy holds only in-frame clones and misses some; the assay was immunoSEQ multiplex PCR. The table shows about 200,000 clones, with approximately 83% occurring only once. The clonotype was recovered from a man aged 35 to 55 with acute or convalescent COVID-19. This rearrangement joins TRBV2 to TRBJ2-2, with 7 positions matching TRBD1. The sequenced material came from peripheral blood. CDR3 sequence: CARDRDKDTGELFF. CDR3 coding DNA: TGTGCCAGAGACAGGGATAAGGACACCGGGGAGCTGTTTTTT.